The 19 T cell receptor beta chains below were found in one sample sequenced in a study. TCRdb processed the RT-PCR reads anew with MiXCR; each CDR3 protein has one entry. The sample has more than 550,000 distinct CDR3 sequences, 13% to 15% seen once. The sequenced sample consisted of memory CD4+ T cells from blood. These receptors were obtained from a female donor in good health, serving as a healthy control.

V gene TRBV20-1 combines with J gene TRBJ2-7; 11 positions agree with TRBD1. This CDR3 comprises 14 residues. Trimming cost V 6 bases and J 6 bases; bases outside gene matches: 10. Germline CDR1 reads DFQATT; CDR2 reads SNEGSKA (reference sequence). CDR3: CSARTGGSFVEQYF. Written as DNA, the CDR3 is TGCAGTGCCAGGACAGGGGGCTCTTTCGTCGAGCAGTACTTC.

This clonotype has at least ten counts. The J gene is TRBJ2-7, the V gene TRBV20-1; TRBD1 aligns across 9 bases. Germline CDR1 DFQATT, CDR2 SNEGSKA (reference sequence). The CDR3 extends over 13 amino acids. V gave up 6 bases and J gave up 5 bases; unmatched junction bases: 8. The CDR3 coding sequence is TGCAGTGCACCACAGGGGGCGCGGAACGAGCAGTACTTC. Its protein product is CSAPQGARNEQYF.

J is TRBJ2-1 and V is TRBV7-3, with 13 nucleotides matching TRBD2. There are 16 residues in the CDR3. CDR1 is SGHTA and CDR2 is FQGTGA in the germline V gene. V dropped 4 bases and J dropped 4; count of bases not matched to a gene: 4. CDR3 amino acids: CASSSPGLAGYNEQFF. CDR3 nucleotides: TGTGCCAGCAGCTCTCCGGGACTAGCGGGGTACAATGAGCAGTTCTTC.

This clonotype has more than one count but fewer than ten. This chain uses TRBV20-1 with TRBJ1-1; 9 nucleotides match TRBD1. Unmatched junction bases numbered 11, after V lost 5 bases and J lost 4 bases. This CDR3 is 15 amino acids long. Germline lookup yields CDR1 DFQATT and CDR2 SNEGSKA (reference sequence). The DNA for the CDR3 is TGCAGTGCTGCCGATCCGGGACAGGGCGTCACTGAAGCTTTCTTT. Amino acid sequence: CSAADPGQGVTEAFF.

This clonotype turned up a few times. V and J are TRBV5-1 and TRBJ2-3; D is undetermined. CDR1 and CDR2 from the germline V gene are SGHRS and YFSETQ. The CDR3 length is 15 residues. Trimming stripped 4 bases from V and 2 bases from J, with 14 bases between. CDR3 protein: CASSSRAQLTDTQYF. CDR3 nucleotide sequence: TGCGCCAGCAGCAGCCGGGCCCAACTCACAGATACGCAGTATTTT.

This sequence joins TRBV6-6 and TRBJ1-5; D may be TRBD1 (6 bases). The germline V gene has CDR1 MNHNY and CDR2 SVGAGI (reference sequence). Trimming removed 5 bases from V and 7 bases from J, with 18 bases in between. The length of the CDR3 is 15 residues. The CDR3 loop reads CASSPLQGDLQPQHF. CDR3 nucleotide sequence: TGTGCCAGCAGTCCCCTACAGGGTGATTTGCAGCCCCAGCATTTT.

The gene calls are TRBV5-1 and TRBJ2-7; tentative D call: TRBD1 (6 bases). Germline lookup yields CDR1 SGHRS and CDR2 YFSETQ. V lost 2 bases to trimming and J lost 0 bases, with 15 bases between them. The CDR3 has 16 amino acids. CDR3 sequence reads: CASSLVSDSTSYEQYF. CDR3 in DNA: TGCGCCAGCAGCTTAGTATCGGACAGTACCTCCTACGAGCAGTACTTC.

In its sample, this clonotype was seen a few times. The CDR3 protein is CASSLSSGRVVEQYF. Here the CDR3 DNA reads TGTGCCAGCAGTTTATCTAGCGGGAGGGTAGTTGAGCAGTACTTC. The V and J genes are TRBV28 and TRBJ2-7; 12 positions agree with TRBD2. V trimming: 1 base; J trimming: 7 bases; junction bases outside the gene matches: 5. The CDR3 covers 15 residues. Germline V lookup: CDR1 MDHEN, CDR2 SYDVKM.

Concerning this clonotype itself: A much larger clone differs from this one at a single base, so this may be a read error. The conserved final phenylalanine or tryptophan is absent from the CDR3, which likely points to a read error. CDR3 sequence reads: CASKLGTDYGYTL. The CDR3 DNA sequence: TGTGCCAGCAAATTAGGGACGGACTATGGCTACACCTTA. The J gene is TRBJ1-2, the V gene TRBV12-3 or TRBV12-4; D possibly corresponds to TRBD1 (5 bases). This CDR3 region has 13 residues. V lost 7 bases and J 3 bases, leaving 12 bases between the germline ends.

This clonotype was counted only a few times. CDR3 nucleotides: TGCGCCAGCAGCTTGGCGTGGCTAGCACAGGGGGGAGAGACCCAGTACTTC. Translated: CASSLAWLAQGGETQYF. The chain combines TRBV5-1 with TRBJ2-5; TRBD1 agrees at 8 bases. The CDR3 has 17 residues. Germline V gene sequence: CDR1 SGHRS, CDR2 YFSETQ. J was trimmed by 4 bases and V by 0 bases; bases with no gene match: 11.

This clonotype was counted between two and nine times. V and J are TRBV28 and TRBJ2-7; 7 positions agree with TRBD1. J lost 2 bases, V lost 5 bases, and 6 bases had no gene match. The CDR3 runs to 14 residues. Looked up from germline, CDR1 is MDHEN and CDR2 is SYDVKM. The CDR3 nucleotides read TGTGCCAGCAGTACCAGGACAGGAACCTACGAGCAGTACTTC. Encoded protein: CASSTRTGTYEQYF. Complete variable domain (other parts from reference TRBV28 and TRBJ2-7): DVKVTQSSRYLVKRTGEKVFLECVQDMDHENMFWYRQDPGLGLRLIYFSYDVKMKEKGDIPEGYSVSREKKERFSLILESASTNQTSMYLCASSTRTGTYEQYFGPGTRLTVT.

This clonotype was seen at least ten times. The V gene is TRBV7-6, the J gene TRBJ2-5, with 7 bases lining up with TRBD2. Germline CDR1 reads SGHVS; CDR2 reads FNYEAQ. This CDR3 comprises 15 residues. The ends lost 5 bases at V and 1 base at J; junction bases unmatched: 7. The CDR3 spells CASSPREGSQETQYF. The CDR3 DNA follows: TGTGCCAGCAGCCCAAGGGAGGGCAGCCAAGAGACCCAGTACTTC.

V is TRBV7-8 and J is TRBJ1-1; D perhaps matches TRBD1 (5 bases). This CDR3 is 16 amino acids long. With 1 base removed from V and 10 bases from J, the gap between germline ends came to 22 bases. Germline CDR1 and CDR2: SGHVS and FQNEAQ. In DNA, the CDR3 is TGTGCCAGCAGCTTAGGGTCTCCGTCGACCGGGGGTGTAGCTTTCTTT. Its protein is CASSLGSPSTGGVAFF. The whole variable domain, filled in from reference TRBV7-8 and TRBJ1-1, reads GAGVSQSPRYKVAKRGQDVALRCDPISGHVSLFWYQQALGQGPEFLTYFQNEAQLDKSGLPSDRFFAERPEGSVSTLKIQRTQQEDSAVYLCASSLGSPSTGGVAFFGQGTRLTVV.

This clonotype came up a few times. The chain employs TRBV7-9 and TRBJ2-5; 8 bases map to TRBD1. The CDR3 spans 16 residues. Per germline, CDR1 SEHNR and CDR2 FQNEAQ (reference sequence). V was pared by 5 bases and J by 1 base, with 9 bases of the junction left unmatched. The CDR3 bases are TGTGCCAGCAGCCAAGTCGGGACAGGACTCCAAGAGACCCAGTACTTC. Translation: CASSQVGTGLQETQYF.

Many counts were recorded for this clonotype. The chain joins TRBV5-1 to TRBJ2-5, with D possibly being TRBD1 or TRBD2 (5 bases each). The CDR3 is 15 residues long. V was pared by 3 bases and J by 5 bases, with 17 bases between. Germline loops: CDR1 SGHRS, CDR2 YFSETQ. The CDR3 bases are TGCGCCAGCAGCTCCGGGACCCCTAGGAGCGAGACCCAGTACTTC. Translation gives CASSSGTPRSETQYF.

The rearrangement joins TRBV25-1 to TRBJ2-3; D not certain. The CDR3 totals 12 residues. Germline V gene sequence: CDR1 MGHDK, CDR2 SYGVNS. V shed 5 bases and J shed 7 bases, with 10 bases lying between them. The CDR3 region is CASSHSGHTQYF. CDR3 DNA: TGTGCCAGCAGTCACTCGGGCCATACGCAGTATTTT. Full variable domain (missing parts from reference TRBV25-1 and TRBJ2-3): EADIYQTPRYLVIGTGKKITLECSQTMGHDKMYWYQQDPGMELHLIHYSYGVNSTEKGDLSSESTVSRIRTEHFPLTLESARPSHTSQYLCASSHSGHTQYFGPGTRLTVL.

In its sample, this clonotype was seen a few times. This sequence joins TRBV6-5 and TRBJ2-3; either TRBD1 or TRBD2 may supply D (5 bases each). Germline V CDR1 and CDR2: MNHEY, SVGAGI. V shed 2 bases and J shed 0 bases, with 9 bases lying between them. CDR3 size: 15 residues. The CDR3 DNA is TGTGCCAGCAGTTACGGGACGGTCAGCACAGATACGCAGTATTTT. Its protein product is CASSYGTVSTDTQYF.

V is TRBV9 and J is TRBJ2-5, with D maybe TRBD2 (6 bases). The ends were cut back, 4 bases at V and 5 bases at J, with 18 bases in the middle. CDR1 SGDLS and CDR2 YYNGEE come from the germline V gene. CDR3 size: 15 residues. The CDR3: CASSPREGSGETQYF. CDR3 DNA sequence: TGTGCCAGCAGCCCCCGAGAGGGCAGCGGGGAGACCCAGTACTTC.

The chain joins TRBV28 to TRBJ2-3, with 11 bases matching TRBD2. Looked up from germline, CDR1 is MDHEN and CDR2 is SYDVKM. The CDR3 runs to 17 residues. The V and J ends lost 4 bases and 2 bases, in that order; junction bases with no gene match: 8. CDR3 in DNA: TGTGCCAGCAGTTCCTCCTTGACTAGCGGGGACACAGATACGCAGTATTTT. This translates into CASSSSLTSGDTDTQYF. Using reference TRBV28 and TRBJ2-3 for the parts outside the CDR3, the full variable domain is DVKVTQSSRYLVKRTGEKVFLECVQDMDHENMFWYRQDPGLGLRLIYFSYDVKMKEKGDIPEGYSVSREKKERFSLILESASTNQTSMYLCASSSSLTSGDTDTQYFGPGTRLTVL.